Detailed here is one T cell receptor beta chain. Looked up from germline, CDR1 is SGHNT and CDR2 is YYREEE (reference sequence). The CDR3 length is 15 residues. The trim removed 4 bases at V and 6 bases at J, leaving 10 bases unmatched. Here immunoSEQ multiplex PCR was the method, and the copy in TCRdb shows in-frame clones only, minus some. This sample carries over 100,000 clones, roughly 92% of them seen once, and the ten largest clones take around 5.8%. This entry comes from a study of control samples from healthy donors and cancer patients. The V call is TRBV5-4, the J call TRBJ2-1; 7 bases map to TRBD1. This receptor was obtained from a man between 18 and 29 years old in good health. Material: blood. As DNA, the CDR3 is TGTGCCAGCAGCCATGACGACAGGGATAGCAATGAGCAGTTCTTC. Amino acids: CASSHDDRDSNEQFF.